This entry lists 25 T cell receptor beta chains sequenced from one sample in a study of blood T cell repertoires in COVID-19. The method was immunoSEQ multiplex PCR; TCRdb's version includes in-frame clones alone and lacks a portion of them. This sample yields some 160,000 clones, of which 79% are seen a single time; roughly 19% belongs to the top ten. What was sequenced was PBMCs or T cells enriched from blood (not recorded which). These receptors originate from a woman in her 70s in a cohort exposed to, infected with or recovered from COVID-19 (not recorded which).

The CDR3, as DNA: TGTGCCAGCAGCCCGGGAGGGCCGAGGTTCGATGAGCAGTTCTTC. Amino acid sequence: CASSPGGPRFDEQFF. The chain recombines TRBV7-9 with TRBJ2-1; 8 nucleotides align to TRBD2. The CDR3 has 15 residues. The germline V gene has CDR1 SEHNR and CDR2 FQNEAQ (reference sequence). The V and J ends lost 5 bases and 8 bases, in that order; junction bases with no gene match: 11.

This chain uses TRBV10-3 with TRBJ2-2, with TRBD1 matching 9 bases. Germline V lookup: CDR1 ENHRY, CDR2 SYGVKD. The CDR3 is 18 residues long. With 4 bases clipped from V and 4 bases from J, the junction kept 13 bases outside the gene matches. The CDR3 loop reads CAISVRGQGGGPTGELFF. DNA of the CDR3: TGTGCCATCAGTGTAAGGGGACAGGGCGGAGGGCCCACCGGGGAGCTGTTTTTT.

V and J are TRBV7-8 and TRBJ1-4, with TRBD1 matching over 8 bases. Per germline, CDR1 SGHVS and CDR2 FQNEAQ. J lost 5 bases, V lost 3 bases, and 8 bases had no gene match. The CDR3 has 16 amino acids. Here the CDR3 reads CASSFRTGGGNEKLFF. CDR3 nucleotides: TGTGCCAGCAGCTTTAGAACAGGGGGGGGGAATGAAAAACTGTTTTTT.

The chain carries TRBV28 and TRBJ1-1; D possibly corresponds to TRBD1 (6 bases). Germline values: CDR1 MDHEN, CDR2 SYDVKM. V dropped 6 bases and J dropped 5 bases, with 13 bases sitting between them. CDR3 size: 13 residues. CDR3 sequence (DNA): TGTGCCAGCAGCCGACCCCAGGGGACTGAAGCTTTCTTT. It specifies CASSRPQGTEAFF.

V gene TRBV6-5 combines with J gene TRBJ2-5, with D tentatively TRBD1 (6 bases). Germline V CDR1 and CDR2: MNHEY, SVGAGI. The CDR3 sequence is 13 residues long. V lost 6 bases, J lost 4 bases, and 12 bases lay in between. The CDR3 DNA sequence: TGTGCCAGCAGCAATGGACAGACAGAGACCCAGTACTTC. Translating gives CASSNGQTETQYF.

V is TRBV19 and J is TRBJ2-2; D call uncertain. The ends were cut back, 9 bases at V and 0 bases at J, with 11 bases in the middle. This CDR3 region has 14 residues. Germline CDR1 is LNHDA and CDR2 is SQIVND (reference sequence). The CDR3 sequence is CASIFPSNTGELFF. CDR3 DNA sequence: TGTGCCAGCATTTTCCCATCGAACACCGGGGAGCTGTTTTTT.

As to this clone: An end of the junction differs from the germline gene, which may be a read error. This sequence joins TRBV29-1 and TRBJ2-7, with 14 nucleotides matching TRBD2. CDR3 length: 13 amino acids. CDR1 SQVTM and CDR2 ANQGSEA come from the germline V gene. In DNA form, the CDR3 reads TGCAGCGTCGCCGGACTAGCGGGAGGCCTGCCGTCGTTC. This gives the protein CSVAGLAGGLPSF.

V usage is TRBV29-1 and J usage is TRBJ2-5; 8 bases map to TRBD2. The ends lost 7 bases at V and 5 bases at J; junction bases unmatched: 12. CDR3 length: 14 residues. The germline V gene has CDR1 SQVTM and CDR2 ANQGSEA. Here the CDR3 DNA reads TGCAGCGCTCCACCGGGGGGGGTGGATGAGACCCAGTACTTC. Translation gives CSAPPGGVDETQYF.

J is TRBJ2-2 and V is TRBV5-1, with D uncertain. Trimming pared 2 bases from V and 6 bases from J, leaving 5 bases between. This CDR3 comprises 12 residues. The germline CDR1 and CDR2 sequences are SGHRS and YFSETQ. The CDR3 reads CASSFTSGELFF. As DNA, the CDR3 is TGCGCCAGCAGCTTCACTTCCGGGGAGCTGTTTTTT.

V is TRBV12-2 and J is TRBJ1-1. TRBV12-2 is listed as a pseudogene. The CDR3 runs to 19 residues. The CDR3 is CASRLVRVQVRNKITEAFF. CDR3 sequence (DNA): TGTGCAAGTCGCTTAGTGCGGGTGCAAGTTAGGAATAAGATAACTGAAGCTTTCTTT.

V is TRBV7-2 and J is TRBJ2-5, with 7 bases fitting TRBD2. V was clipped by 6 bases and J by 1 base; unmatched bases: 5. The CDR3 is made up of 14 amino acids. The V gene's germline CDR1 is SGHTA and CDR2 FQGNSA. As DNA, the CDR3 is TGTGCCAGCAGTCCTAGCGGAACCCAAGAGACCCAGTACTTC. This gives the protein CASSPSGTQETQYF. Full variable domain (remainder filled in from reference TRBV7-2 and TRBJ2-5): GAGVSQSPSNKVTEKGKDVELRCDPISGHTALYWYRQSLGQGLEFLIYFQGNSAPDKSGLPSDRFSAERTGGSVSTLTIQRTQQEDSAVYLCASSPSGTQETQYFGPGTRLLVL.

This chain joins TRBV6-5 and TRBJ1-2; TRBD1 might be the D (5 bases). The germline CDR1 and CDR2 sequences are MNHEY and SVGAGI. Deletions cut 11 bases from V and 8 bases from J, with 21 bases between. The CDR3 loop spans 13 amino acids. CDR3 protein: CASASRERLGYTF. The CDR3 region has the DNA TGTGCCTCAGCATCCAGGGAACGGTTGGGCTACACCTTC.

The chain couples TRBV18 to TRBJ2-3, with unresolved D. This CDR3 is built from 12 residues. The V and J ends lost 4 bases and 4 bases respectively, with 6 bases between them. CDR1 and CDR2 (germline): KGHSH, LQKENI. CDR3 protein: CASSRVADTQYF. CDR3 bases: TGTGCCAGCTCACGAGTGGCAGATACGCAGTATTTT.

The chain combines TRBV2 with TRBJ2-1, with D perhaps matching TRBD1 (7 bases). V lost 8 bases and J lost 5, with 25 bases in between. This CDR3 spans 17 amino acids. The germline V gene has CDR1 SNHLY and CDR2 FYNNEI. CDR3 DNA sequence: TGTGCCAGCGCGGGACCACCAGGGGGTCCTTTTCACAATGAGCAGTTCTTC. Residues: CASAGPPGGPFHNEQFF.

The rearrangement joins TRBV15 to TRBJ2-3, with D tentatively TRBD1 (6 bases). CDR3 size: 15 residues. The germline gives CDR1 LNHNV, CDR2 YYDKDF (reference sequence). Trimming removed 3 bases at V and 3 bases at J, with 13 bases between. The CDR3 sequence is CATSRGWGRTDTQYF. The CDR3 DNA reads TGTGCCACCAGCAGGGGCTGGGGGCGAACAGATACGCAGTATTTT.

V is TRBV15 and J is TRBJ2-7, with D possibly being TRBD1 (6 bases). Trimming shortened V by 1 base and J by 0 bases, and 10 bases separated the two germline ends. The CDR3 is 15 amino acids. CDR1 LNHNV and CDR2 YYDKDF come from the germline V gene (reference sequence). The CDR3 region has the DNA TGTGCCACCAGCAGAGCAGGGGTCTACTCCTACGAGCAGTACTTC. Translation: CATSRAGVYSYEQYF.

The gene calls are TRBV19 and TRBJ2-1; tentative D call: TRBD1 (5 bases). Trimming removed 4 bases at V and 4 bases at J, with 8 bases between. The CDR3 sequence is 13 residues long. Germline loops: CDR1 LNHDA, CDR2 SQIVND (reference sequence). The CDR3 protein is CASSKDRYNEQFF. As DNA, the CDR3 is TGTGCCAGTAGTAAAGACAGATACAATGAGCAGTTCTTC.

The rearrangement joins TRBV6-5 to TRBJ2-7, with TRBD1 matching over 8 bases. V lost 10 bases to trimming and J lost 7 bases; unmatched junction nucleotides: 12. Germline V gives CDR1 MNHEY, CDR2 SVGAGI. The CDR3 contains 13 residues. The CDR3 sequence is CATKAGQGREQYF. CDR3 coding DNA: TGTGCCACCAAGGCCGGACAGGGTCGAGAGCAGTACTTC.

The V gene is TRBV6-5, the J gene TRBJ2-1; TRBD1 agrees at 11 bases. There are 15 residues in the CDR3. Germline CDR1 and CDR2: MNHEY and SVGAGI. Trimming took 4 bases from V and 5 from J; bases not matched to a gene: 4. The CDR3, as DNA: TGTGCCAGCAGTTTCGGGACAGGGGGGAACAATGAGCAGTTCTTC. Protein: CASSFGTGGNNEQFF.

The V gene is TRBV27, the J gene TRBJ1-4; 9 positions agree with TRBD1. The CDR3 consists of 17 residues. J gave up 8 bases and V 2 bases, and 12 bases lay outside the gene matches. CDR1 and CDR2 from the germline V gene are MNHEY and SMNVEV (reference sequence). The CDR3 reads CASSLLQGARAYEKLFF. CDR3 in DNA: TGTGCCAGCAGTTTACTACAGGGGGCGAGGGCATACGAAAAACTGTTTTTT.

V gene TRBV11-3 combines with J gene TRBJ2-1, with D possibly matching TRBD1 (6 bases). V lost 1 base, J lost 2 bases, and 9 bases lay in between. Germline V gene sequence: CDR1 SGHNT, CDR2 YENEEA. CDR3 length equals 15 residues. The CDR3 loop reads CASSLGGGTYNEQFF. The CDR3 nucleotides read TGTGCCAGCAGCTTAGGAGGGGGAACCTACAATGAGCAGTTCTTC. The variable domain in full, with the rest retrieved from reference TRBV11-3 and TRBJ2-1, is EAGVVQSPRYKIIEKKQPVAFWCNPISGHNTLYWYLQNLGQGPELLIRYENEEAVDDSQLPKDRFSAERLKGVDSTLKIQPAELGDSAVYLCASSLGGGTYNEQFFGPGTRLTVL.

The chain combines TRBV28 with TRBJ2-1; perhaps TRBD1 as D (5 bases). Germline CDR1 MDHEN, CDR2 SYDVKM. The CDR3 covers 15 residues. Trimming cost V 4 bases and J 7 bases, with 17 bases left between them. The CDR3 sequence: CASSSDSGWTNEQFF. In DNA, the CDR3 is TGTGCCAGCAGTTCTGACAGTGGATGGACAAATGAGCAGTTCTTC.

The chain is built from TRBV27 and TRBJ2-2; tentative D call: TRBD2 (5 bases). V was trimmed by 10 bases and J by 4 bases, leaving 16 bases between them. This CDR3 has 14 residues. Germline assignment: CDR1 MNHEY and CDR2 SMNVEV (reference sequence). The CDR3 loop is CATRRVGLTGELFF. In DNA form, the CDR3 reads TGTGCCACCAGAAGGGTCGGACTCACCGGGGAGCTGTTTTTT.

This chain links TRBV13 with TRBJ2-3, with 12 bases identical to TRBD2. Germline assignment: CDR1 PRHDT and CDR2 FYEKMQ (reference sequence). The CDR3 contains 15 residues. Germline trimming cut 6 bases from V and 4 bases from J; bases unmatched to any gene: 5. Written as DNA, the CDR3 is TGTGCCAGCAGGCGGACTAGCGGGATATCAGATACGCAGTATTTT. Its protein product is CASRRTSGISDTQYF.

V and J are TRBV7-2 and TRBJ1-6; TRBD1 aligns across 8 bases. V was clipped by 5 bases and J by 5 bases; unmatched bases: 5. The V gene's germline CDR1 is SGHTA and CDR2 FQGNSA. This CDR3 has 15 amino acids. This CDR3 reads CASSPAGGHNSPLHF. In DNA form, the CDR3 reads TGTGCCAGCAGCCCCGCAGGGGGCCATAATTCACCCCTCCACTTT.